This TCR beta chain was identified during a study of cytomegalovirus exposure and HLA in healthy donors. Amplification used 60 Vbeta primers and 13 Jbeta primers. The assay was immunoSEQ multiplex PCR, and TCRdb's table has in-frame clones only and misses some. The sample records some 150,000 clones, around 70% being singletons. The sequenced sample consisted of PBMCs. This TCR came from a woman in her thirties in good health and CMV-seronegative.

The CDR3 DNA reads as TGTGCCAGCAGCTCCGGACTATCAGATACGCAGTATTTT. Translating gives CASSSGLSDTQYF. This chain links TRBV7-8 with TRBJ2-3, with D maybe TRBD2 (6 bases). CDR1 is SGHVS, CDR2 FQNEAQ, per germline. The CDR3 extends over 13 amino acids. With 4 bases removed from V and 4 bases from J, the gap between germline ends came to 9 bases.